This T cell receptor beta chain was recovered during a study of patients and donors after allogeneic stem cell transplantation. This clonotype appeared a few times. Trimming left V 1 base short and J 5 bases short, with 8 bases between. Germline V gene data show CDR1 as SGHTA and CDR2 as FQGNSA. The CDR3 totals 13 residues. TCRdb fed the RT-PCR reads into MiXCR, producing one record per CDR3 protein. In the table there are tens of thousands of distinct CDR3 sequences, roughly a third of which are singletons. The TCR originated in a human donor who was either an allogeneic HSCT recipient or a stem cell or donor lymphocyte infusion donor (not recorded which). It is not recorded whose cells these are; they may come from a transplant donor. V and J are TRBV7-2 and TRBJ2-5; no definite D call. Sequencing was carried out using blood, either unsorted or a sorted T cell fraction (not recorded which). The CDR3 here is CASSLGQAETQYF. Written as DNA, the CDR3 is TGTGCCAGCAGCTTAGGGCAGGCTGAGACCCAGTACTTC.